This T cell receptor (beta chain) was sequenced during a study of blood T cell repertoires in COVID-19. Clones were sequenced by immunoSEQ multiplex PCR, and TCRdb holds only the in-frame ones, with some missing. The sample has around 110,000 clones, 70% to 90% seen once; the top ten hold approximately 1.5%. Germline loops: CDR1 SGHRS, CDR2 YFSETQ. The CDR3 has 15 residues. V was clipped by 5 bases and J by 2 bases; unmatched bases: 4. The chain is built from TRBV5-1 and TRBJ1-6; 7 positions agree with TRBD1. Sequenced: peripheral blood. The source is a man aged 40-49 years with acute or convalescent COVID-19. CDR3 nucleotides: TGCGCCAGCAGGGAGGACAGGACCTATAATTCACCCCTCCACTTT. Translating gives CASREDRTYNSPLHF.